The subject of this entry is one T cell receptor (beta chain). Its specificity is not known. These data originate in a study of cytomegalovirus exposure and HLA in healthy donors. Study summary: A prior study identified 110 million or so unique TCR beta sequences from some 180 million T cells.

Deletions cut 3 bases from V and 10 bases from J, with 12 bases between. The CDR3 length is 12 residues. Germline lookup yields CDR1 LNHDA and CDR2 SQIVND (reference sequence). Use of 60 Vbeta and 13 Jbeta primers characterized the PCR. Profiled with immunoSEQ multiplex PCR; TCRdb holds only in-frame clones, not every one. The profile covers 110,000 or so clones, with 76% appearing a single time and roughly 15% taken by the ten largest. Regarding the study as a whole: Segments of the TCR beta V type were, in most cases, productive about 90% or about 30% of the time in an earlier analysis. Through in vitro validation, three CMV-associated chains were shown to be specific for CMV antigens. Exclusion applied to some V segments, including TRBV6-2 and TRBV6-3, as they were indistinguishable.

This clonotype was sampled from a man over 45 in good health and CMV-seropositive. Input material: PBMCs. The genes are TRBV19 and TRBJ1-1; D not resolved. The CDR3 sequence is CASSMGGSGAFF. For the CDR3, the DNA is TGTGCCAGTAGTATGGGAGGTTCTGGAGCTTTCTTT.